This paragraph reports one T cell receptor beta chain. Its specificity is not known. The source of the sample is a study of human thymus T cells. Findings and caveats of the study: Unrelated individuals had highly overlapping thymic repertoires, as reported in related research. Thymic and blood repertoires seemed to show skewed V and J gene use.

Germline lookup yields CDR1 SNHLY and CDR2 FYNNEI. CDR3 length equals 20 residues. V was cut by 0 bases and J by 0 bases, with 23 bases left in between. Method: immunoSEQ multiplex PCR; TCRdb's copy keeps in-frame clones and lacks some. The sample lists 100,000 to 150,000 clones; 90% to 95% were seen once. The thymus was resected at corrective cardiac surgery. Healthy Finnish infants having corrective surgery for congenital heart defects served as donors. This receptor was taken from a boy under three years old with a congenital heart defect but otherwise immunologically healthy. The rearrangement links TRBV2 to TRBJ1-1; D is perhaps TRBD1 (5 bases). The specimen was thymus tissue. For the CDR3, the DNA is TGTGCCAGCAGTGAAGCTACCCTCAAATATAGGGGACGTCTGAACACTGAAGCTTTCTTT. Amino acid sequence: CASSEATLKYRGRLNTEAFF. The complete variable domain, with remaining parts taken from reference TRBV2 and TRBJ1-1, reads EPEVTQTPSHQVTQMGQEVILRCVPISNHLYFYWYRQILGQKVEFLVSFYNNEISEKSEIFDDQFSVERPDGSNFTLKIRSTKLEDSAMYFCASSEATLKYRGRLNTEAFFGQGTRLTVV.